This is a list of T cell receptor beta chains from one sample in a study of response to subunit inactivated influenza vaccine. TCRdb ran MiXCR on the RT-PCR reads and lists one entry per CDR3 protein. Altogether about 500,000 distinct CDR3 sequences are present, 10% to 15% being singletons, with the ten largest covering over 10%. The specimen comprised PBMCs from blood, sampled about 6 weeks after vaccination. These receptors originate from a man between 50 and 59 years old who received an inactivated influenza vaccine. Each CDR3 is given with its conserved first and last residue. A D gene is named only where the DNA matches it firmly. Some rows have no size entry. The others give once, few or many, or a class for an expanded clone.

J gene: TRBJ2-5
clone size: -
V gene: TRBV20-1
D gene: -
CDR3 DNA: TGCAGTGCTAGAGTCAGGGGCGGACTTAGGGAGACCCAGTACTTC
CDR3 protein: CSARVRGGLRETQYF

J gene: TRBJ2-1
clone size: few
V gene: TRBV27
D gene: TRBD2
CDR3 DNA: TGTGCCAGCAGTTGGCGGGGGGCCCACAATGAGCAGTTCTTC
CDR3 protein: CASSWRGAHNEQFF

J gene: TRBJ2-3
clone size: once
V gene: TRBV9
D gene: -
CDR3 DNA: TGTGCCATCAGCGTAGGCTTAGGAGGTTGGGGGATAGCAGATACGCAGTATTTT
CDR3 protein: CAISVGLGGWGIADTQYF

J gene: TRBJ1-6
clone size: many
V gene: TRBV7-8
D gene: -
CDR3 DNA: TGTGCCAGCAGCACATCTAAGTGGGGTAATAATTCACCCCTCCACTTT
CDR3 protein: CASSTSKWGNNSPLHF

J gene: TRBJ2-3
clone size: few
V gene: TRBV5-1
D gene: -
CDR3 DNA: TGCGCCAGCAGCTCCTTACTAGGAACAGATACGCAGTATTTT
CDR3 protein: CASSSLLGTDTQYF

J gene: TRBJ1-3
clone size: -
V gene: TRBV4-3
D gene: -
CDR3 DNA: TGCGCCAGCAGCCCGGAGCATTTTTCTGGAAACACCATATATTTT
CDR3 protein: CASSPEHFSGNTIYF

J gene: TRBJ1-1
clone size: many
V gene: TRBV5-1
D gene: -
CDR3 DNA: TGCGCCAGCAGCTTGAGGGCCCCGAACACTGAAGCTTTCTTT
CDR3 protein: CASSLRAPNTEAFF

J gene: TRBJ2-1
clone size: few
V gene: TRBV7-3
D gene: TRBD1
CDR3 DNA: TGTGCCAGCAGCCTACGACAGGGGGCTATTTACAATGAGCAGTTCTTC
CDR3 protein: CASSLRQGAIYNEQFF

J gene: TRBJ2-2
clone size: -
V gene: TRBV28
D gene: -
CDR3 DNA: TGTGCCAGCAGTTTCATTTATTCCGGGGAGCTGTTTTTT
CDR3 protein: CASSFIYSGELFF

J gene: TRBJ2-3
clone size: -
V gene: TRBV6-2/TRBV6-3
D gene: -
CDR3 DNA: TGTGCCAGCAGGGACCTTCGTAGTTCCGACGAGTCAGATACGCAGTATTTT
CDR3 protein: CASRDLRSSDESDTQYF

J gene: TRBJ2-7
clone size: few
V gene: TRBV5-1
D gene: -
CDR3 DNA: TGCGCCAGCAGCTTGGGGCAGTACTTC
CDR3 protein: CASSLGQYF

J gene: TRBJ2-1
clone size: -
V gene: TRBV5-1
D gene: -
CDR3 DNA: TGCGCCAGCAGCGACTTCTTTAGGGGGGGGGACCTTTACAATGAGCAGTTCTTC
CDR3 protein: CASSDFFRGGDLYNEQFF

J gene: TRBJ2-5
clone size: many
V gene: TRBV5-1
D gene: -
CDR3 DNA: TGCGCCAGCAGCTTGGATGGGGGAAGGGGCCAAGAGACCCAGTACTTC
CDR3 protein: CASSLDGGRGQETQYF

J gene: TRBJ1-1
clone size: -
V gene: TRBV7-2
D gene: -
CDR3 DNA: TGTGCCAGCAGCTCGGCAGGGTTTTGGTACACTGAAGCTTTCTTT
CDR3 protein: CASSSAGFWYTEAFF

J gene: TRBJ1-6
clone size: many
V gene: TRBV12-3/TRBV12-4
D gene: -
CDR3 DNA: TGTGCCAGCAGCCGCAACGTGAGGACCCTCCACTTT
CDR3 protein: CASSRNVRTLHF

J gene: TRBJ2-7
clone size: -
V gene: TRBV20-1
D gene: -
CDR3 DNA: TGCAGTGCTAGTGGGTCTGGGGTAAAGGGTTACGAGCAGTACTTC
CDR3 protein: CSASGSGVKGYEQYF

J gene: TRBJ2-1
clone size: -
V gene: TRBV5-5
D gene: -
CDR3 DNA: TGTGCCAGCAGCGTAAGGGGGTATGAGCAGTTCTTC
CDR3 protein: CASSVRGYEQFF

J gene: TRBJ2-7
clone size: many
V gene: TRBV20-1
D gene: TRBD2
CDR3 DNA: TGCAGTGCAGGGACTAGCGGGAACTACGAGCAGTACTTC
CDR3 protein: CSAGTSGNYEQYF

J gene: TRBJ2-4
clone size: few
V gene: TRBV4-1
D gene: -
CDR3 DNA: TGCGCCAGCAGCCAAGAATCTCAGGGGAAGGTAGCGTGGTTC
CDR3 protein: CASSQESQGKVAWF

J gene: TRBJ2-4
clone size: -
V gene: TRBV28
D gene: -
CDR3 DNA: TGTGCCAGCAGGCCTGGGGTTAGGGGGAACATTCAGTACTTC
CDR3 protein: CASRPGVRGNIQYF

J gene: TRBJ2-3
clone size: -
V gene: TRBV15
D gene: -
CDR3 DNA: TGTGCCACCAGCAAAGGGATCTCTGCCTCCACAGATACGCAGTATTTT
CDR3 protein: CATSKGISASTDTQYF

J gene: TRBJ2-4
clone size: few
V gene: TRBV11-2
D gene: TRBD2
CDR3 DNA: TGTGCCAGCAGCGCCTTACCGGGACGCGGGGGGGACAAAAACATTCAGTACTTC
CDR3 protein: CASSALPGRGGDKNIQYF

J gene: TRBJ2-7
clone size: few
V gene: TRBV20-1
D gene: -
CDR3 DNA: TGCAGTGCCAGGCCCAGGAACAAGGGCTCCTACGAGCAGTACTTC
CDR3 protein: CSARPRNKGSYEQYF

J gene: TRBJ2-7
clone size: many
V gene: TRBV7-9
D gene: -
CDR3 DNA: TGTGCCAGCAGCTTCGCAAACGAGCAGTACTTC
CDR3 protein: CASSFANEQYF

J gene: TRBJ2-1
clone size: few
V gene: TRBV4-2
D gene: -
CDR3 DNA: TGTGCCAGCAGCCAAGGGGGGGGCGGCAAATCTATGGGTGAGCAGTTCTTC
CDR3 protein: CASSQGGGGKSMGEQFF

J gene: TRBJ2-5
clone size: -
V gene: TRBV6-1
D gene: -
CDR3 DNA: TGTGCCAGCAGTGGATCGGGGGACATCAAAGAGACCCAGTACTTC
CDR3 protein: CASSGSGDIKETQYF

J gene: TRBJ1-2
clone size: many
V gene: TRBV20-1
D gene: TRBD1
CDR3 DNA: TGCAGTGCTAGTGCGGGACAGGTATATGGCTACACCTTC
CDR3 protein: CSASAGQVYGYTF

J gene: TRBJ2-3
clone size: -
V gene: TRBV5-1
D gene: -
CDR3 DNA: TGCGCCAGCAGCTTGGATAGCCAGAGGTCAGATACGCAGTATTTT
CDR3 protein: CASSLDSQRSDTQYF

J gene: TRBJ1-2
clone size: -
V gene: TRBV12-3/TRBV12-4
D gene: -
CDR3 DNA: TGTGCCAGCAGTTTTTTGTCTCAGCAAGGCTACACCTTC
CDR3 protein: CASSFLSQQGYTF

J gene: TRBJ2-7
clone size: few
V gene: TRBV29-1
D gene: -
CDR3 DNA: TGCAGCGTCCTACCTATTAGGGGAAGCTCCTACGAGCAGTACTTC
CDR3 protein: CSVLPIRGSSYEQYF

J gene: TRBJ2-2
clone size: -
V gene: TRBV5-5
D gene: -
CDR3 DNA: TGTGCCAGCAGCTTCGTAGCGTTGGGGACCGGGGAGCTGTTTTTT
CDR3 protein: CASSFVALGTGELFF

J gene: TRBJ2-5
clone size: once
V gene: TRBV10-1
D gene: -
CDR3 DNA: TGCGCCAGCAGTGAGTCAGGGGACCACCAGCGCGAGACCCAGTACTTC
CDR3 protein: CASSESGDHQRETQYF

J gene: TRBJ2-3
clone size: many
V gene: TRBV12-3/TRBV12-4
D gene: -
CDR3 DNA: TGTGCCAGCATCCCTATTTCCAGGTCTAGCACAGATACGCAGTATTTT
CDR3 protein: CASIPISRSSTDTQYF

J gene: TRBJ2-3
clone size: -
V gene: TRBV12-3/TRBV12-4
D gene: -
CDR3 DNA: TGTGCCAGCAGTTTAGATGGGGCCGCAGATACGCAGTATTTT
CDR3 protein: CASSLDGAADTQYF

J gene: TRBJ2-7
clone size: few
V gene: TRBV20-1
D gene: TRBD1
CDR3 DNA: TGCAGTGCTCCAGCGGGGACAGGGGGCGTCTACGAGCAGTACTTC
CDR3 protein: CSAPAGTGGVYEQYF

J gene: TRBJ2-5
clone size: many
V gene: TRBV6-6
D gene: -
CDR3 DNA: TGTGCCAGCAGCCCCGTCGAAGAGACCCAGTACTTC
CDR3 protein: CASSPVEETQYF

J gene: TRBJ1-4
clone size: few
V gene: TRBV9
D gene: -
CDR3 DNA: TGTGCCAGCAGCGATACTACAGGGTCAGGGGAAAAACTGTTTTTT
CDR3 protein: CASSDTTGSGEKLFF

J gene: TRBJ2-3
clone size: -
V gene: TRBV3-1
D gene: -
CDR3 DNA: TGTGCCAGCAGCGACCACCCAGATACGCAGTATTTT
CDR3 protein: CASSDHPDTQYF

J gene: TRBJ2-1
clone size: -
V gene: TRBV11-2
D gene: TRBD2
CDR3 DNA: TGTGCCAGCAGCTTCCGGGCGGGGGGTGCCTTCTACAATGAGCAGTTCTTC
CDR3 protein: CASSFRAGGAFYNEQFF

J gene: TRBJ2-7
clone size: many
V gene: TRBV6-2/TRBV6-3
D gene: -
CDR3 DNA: TGTGCCAGCAGTCAACTAACCGGGACCTACGAGCAGTACTTC
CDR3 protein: CASSQLTGTYEQYF

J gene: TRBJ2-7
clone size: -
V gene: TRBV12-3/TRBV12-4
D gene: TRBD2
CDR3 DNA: TGTGCCAGCAGCCCCGGGACTAGCGGGGGTCAATCGGAGCATTACTTC
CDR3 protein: CASSPGTSGGQSEHYF

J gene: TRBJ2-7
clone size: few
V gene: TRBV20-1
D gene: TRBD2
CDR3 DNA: TGCAGTGCTGGACTTACTAGCGGGAGCAGCGAGCAGTACTTC
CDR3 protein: CSAGLTSGSSEQYF

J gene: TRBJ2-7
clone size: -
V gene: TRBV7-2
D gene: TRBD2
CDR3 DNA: TGTGCCAGCAGCGATCCGGGACTAGCTCCTTACGAGCAGTACTTC
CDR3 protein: CASSDPGLAPYEQYF